The present entry profiles one T cell receptor (beta chain) with its context. This clonotype was observed a few times. Its antigen has not been determined. The input lacks base qualities; no much larger clone sits a single base away. The data derive from a study of T-cell reconstitution after alpha-beta-depleted transplantation in children (TCRdb year 2016). Some background on the complete study: T-cell immune reconstitution after TCRalphabeta/CD19-depleted allogeneic hematopoietic cell transplantation in children was quantitatively tracked in the study by means of TCR repertoire profiling.

Results and caveats for the whole study, not just this receptor: Over subsequent months, a decline in hyperexpanded clone frequencies was noted, and after one year, T-cell counts and TCRbeta diversity were mostly ascribed to newly produced T cells. In some patients, high TCRbeta diversity at day 60 was attributed to recipient T cells and intrathymic progenitors that had survived conditioning. Apparently early alphabetaT-cell count recovery about two months after transplant reportedly relied on only several hundred rapidly expanded clones derived from non-depleted graft cells.

The library was made by PCR. The sequencing machine was an Illumina HiSeq 2500. Molecular barcoding was employed in the preparation of TCR libraries, with unique molecular identifiers being used to normalize TCRbeta repertoire quantification. TCRdb cleaned the public reads at Q25 with fastp, built clones with MiXCR and kept in-frame beta chains. Entries are consolidated by CDR3 protein sequence, retaining the most common genes and DNA. The sample table contains some 80,000 distinct CDR3 sequences; only one count was recorded for 15% to 20% of them. The ten largest make up 45% to 55% of the sample. The treatment or condition label corresponds to: allogeneic hematopoietic cell transplantation with graft depleted of TCRalphabeta T cells and CD19 B cells. The transplant recipients were children given TCRalphabeta/CD19-depleted allogeneic hematopoietic cell grafts. From V the trimming removes 4 bases and from J it removes 2 bases, while the gene matches leave 9 bases of the junction unaccounted for. The CDR3 spans 16 residues, from the cysteine through the phenylalanine. The entry retains the CDR3 DNA only, 48 bases that are in frame from base 1. Taken from the germline V gene, the CDR1 and CDR2 loops are MNHEY and SVGAGI.

The source is a male patient aged 2-15 years who had a stem cell transplant for acute lymphoblastic leukemia, so the T cells may come from the graft donor. Recombination connected TRBV6-5 to TRBJ2-7, with 9 central nucleotides matching TRBD2. This material consisted of PBMCs, mostly from graft donor cells, taken 360 days after TCRalphabeta/CD19-depleted stem cell transplant. The CDR3 protein sequence reads: CASSWTGLANAYEQYF. The nucleotide sequence is TGTGCCAGCAGTTGGACCGGACTAGCGAACGCCTACGAGCAGTACTTC.